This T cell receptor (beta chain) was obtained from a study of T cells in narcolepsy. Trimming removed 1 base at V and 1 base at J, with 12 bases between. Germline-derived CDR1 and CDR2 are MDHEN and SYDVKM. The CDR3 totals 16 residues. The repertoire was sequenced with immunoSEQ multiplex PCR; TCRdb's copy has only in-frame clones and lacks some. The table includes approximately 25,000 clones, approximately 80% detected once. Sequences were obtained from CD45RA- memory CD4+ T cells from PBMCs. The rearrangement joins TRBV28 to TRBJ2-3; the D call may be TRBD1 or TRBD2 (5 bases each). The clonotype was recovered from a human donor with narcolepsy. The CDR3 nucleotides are TGTGCCAGCAGTTTATTGCTGGGGCGGGGCACAGATACGCAGTATTTT. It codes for CASSLLLGRGTDTQYF.